This passage covers 14 T cell receptor beta chains from one sample sequenced in a study of technical replicates of blood from a handful of donors. Measured with immunoSEQ multiplex PCR; TCRdb has only the in-frame clones, and not every one. In the table there are about 82,000 clones, roughly 90% of which are singletons. Sequenced: T cells isolated from PBMCs. These TCRs come from a human donor in good health.

This clone showed up just once. The V and J genes are TRBV14 and TRBJ2-5, with a possible D match to TRBD1 (6 bases). V lost 4 bases and J lost 3, with 15 bases in between. The V gene's germline CDR1 is SGHDN and CDR2 FVKESK. The CDR3 totals 15 residues. This CDR3 reads CASSPWSRGKETQYF. CDR3 DNA: TGTGCCAGCAGCCCTTGGTCTAGGGGGAAAGAGACCCAGTACTTC.

V and J are TRBV11-1 and TRBJ1-1; D gene uncertain. V dropped 1 base and J dropped 1 base, with 7 bases sitting between them. The V gene's germline CDR1 is SGHAT and CDR2 FQDESV (reference sequence). This CDR3 has 14 amino acids. The CDR3 protein is CASSLGGGNTEAFF. The CDR3 DNA reads as TGTGCCAGCAGCTTAGGGGGAGGGAACACTGAAGCTTTCTTT.

For the CDR3, the DNA is TGTGCCAGCAGCTCCTCAGGGGCTGGAAACACCATATATTTT. It specifies CASSSSGAGNTIYF. The chain carries TRBV7-2 and TRBJ1-3; D may be TRBD1 (6 bases). CDR3 size: 14 residues. CDR1 and CDR2 (germline): SGHTA, FQGNSA. The ends were cut back, 4 bases at V and 2 bases at J, with 9 bases in the middle.

The rearrangement uses TRBV19 and TRBJ2-7; the match to TRBD1 covers 8 bases. The germline V gene encodes CDR1 LNHDA and CDR2 SQIVND (reference sequence). This CDR3 contains 14 residues. The trim removed 3 bases at V and 3 bases at J, leaving 4 bases unmatched. In DNA form, the CDR3 reads TGTGCCAGTAGTATGACGACAGGGGTCTACGAGCAGTACTTC. Its protein product is CASSMTTGVYEQYF.

J is TRBJ2-3 and V is TRBV2, with D unclear. Trimming took 5 bases from V and 2 from J, leaving 14 bases between them. The CDR3 is made up of 15 amino acids. Per germline, CDR1 SNHLY and CDR2 FYNNEI. The CDR3 DNA sequence: TGTGCCAGCAGTACCGCCGTCTCCTACACAGATACGCAGTATTTT. This gives the protein CASSTAVSYTDTQYF.

The V call is TRBV6-5, the J call TRBJ2-2, with D uncertain. The CDR3 runs 13 residues. The V end was cut by 4 bases, the J end by 2 bases, with 5 bases between. CDR1 is MNHEY and CDR2 is SVGAGI in the germline V gene. The CDR3 here is CASSSLNTGELFF. CDR3 bases: TGTGCCAGCAGTTCTTTAAACACCGGGGAGCTGTTTTTT.

This sequence joins TRBV28 and TRBJ2-1; 13 positions match TRBD2. V lost 10 bases and J lost 7; bases outside the gene matches: 10. The CDR3 covers 15 residues. The germline V gene has CDR1 MDHEN and CDR2 SYDVKM. CDR3 sequence: CATSRGLAGKNEQFF. The DNA of the CDR3 is TGTGCCACCTCCCGGGGACTAGCGGGAAAGAATGAGCAGTTCTTC.

J is TRBJ1-1 and V is TRBV5-6; perhaps TRBD1 as D (5 bases). The CDR3 length is 13 residues. Between the trimmed V and J ends, which lost 0 bases and 7 bases, there was a span of 10 bases. Germline V gene data show CDR1 as SGHDT and CDR2 as YYEEEE. The CDR3 region has the DNA TGTGCCAGCAGCTTGGTGGGGGGGGGTGAAGCTTTCTTT. It codes for CASSLVGGGEAFF.

The rearrangement uses TRBV14 and TRBJ1-1; TRBD1 matches 9 bases. Per germline, CDR1 SGHDN and CDR2 FVKESK. This CDR3 spans 16 amino acids. With 4 bases clipped from V and 2 bases from J, the junction kept 8 bases outside the gene matches. CDR3 in amino acids: CASSPLRTGVNTEAFF. DNA for the CDR3: TGTGCCAGCAGCCCCCTAAGGACAGGGGTAAACACTGAAGCTTTCTTT.

The rearrangement links TRBV5-1 to TRBJ1-4, with TRBD1 as a possible D gene (5 bases). This CDR3 region has 15 residues. The ends were cut back, 0 bases at V and 8 bases at J, with 14 bases in the middle. Germline V gene sequence: CDR1 SGHRS, CDR2 YFSETQ. Written as DNA, the CDR3 is TGCGCCAGCAGCTTGGTCGGGGGAGGTGAGGAAAAACTGTTTTTT. This gives the protein CASSLVGGGEEKLFF.

The chain is built from TRBV27 and TRBJ1-2; 8 bases fit TRBD1. The V gene's germline CDR1 is MNHEY and CDR2 SMNVEV (reference sequence). This CDR3 has 16 residues. The V and J ends lost 3 bases and 4 bases, in that order; junction bases with no gene match: 10. The CDR3 loop is CASSFVGQGKTYGYTF. CDR3 sequence (DNA): TGTGCCAGCAGTTTTGTCGGACAGGGTAAAACCTATGGCTACACCTTC.

This chain links TRBV6-1 with TRBJ2-5; 8 bases agree with TRBD1. This CDR3 has 14 amino acids. CDR1 and CDR2 from the germline V gene are MNHNS and SASEGT. The trim removed 0 bases at V and 3 bases at J, leaving 0 bases unmatched. In DNA, the CDR3 is TGTGCCAGCAGTGAAGCGACAGGGGAAGAGACCCAGTACTTC. This codes for CASSEATGEETQYF.

V gene TRBV15 combines with J gene TRBJ2-7; D unclear. The CDR3 has 14 residues. V dropped 0 bases and J dropped 2 bases, with 8 bases sitting between them. The germline V gene encodes CDR1 LNHNV and CDR2 YYDKDF (reference sequence). CDR3: CATSRDSRPYEQYF. CDR3 sequence (DNA): TGTGCCACCAGCAGAGATTCGCGGCCCTACGAGCAGTACTTC.

V usage is TRBV6-5 and J usage is TRBJ2-7; D is unresolved. The CDR3 loop spans 13 amino acids. V lost 5 bases to trimming and J lost 5 bases, with 13 bases between them. Per germline, CDR1 MNHEY and CDR2 SVGAGI. The CDR3 region is CASSPSAVHEQYF. In DNA, the CDR3 is TGTGCCAGCAGTCCCAGCGCGGTCCACGAGCAGTACTTC.